This TCR beta chain stems from a study of radiation and T cells in renal cell carcinoma. The study's findings and limits: In blood, top tumor clones expanded by 2 weeks, shrinking by 4.

Profiling relied on immunoSEQ multiplex PCR, and the TCRdb table lists in-frame clones only, not all of them. The table has 70,000 to 100,000 clones, 80% to 90% seen once. The time point is: blood 2 weeks post-SBRT. Treatment meaning: 15 Gy SBRT to primary tumor, nephrectomy 4 weeks later. Radiation-treated patients gave blood at baseline, week 2 and week 4. This renal cell carcinoma was of the clear cell type. A word on this clone: Its antigen is as yet unknown.

Material: blood, obtained from a patient whose treatment included radiotherapy and nephrectomy. The TCR sequence derives from a woman in her 50s with renal cell carcinoma.

The CDR3 sequence is CASGPSWEQYF. In DNA form, the CDR3 reads TGTGCCAGCGGTCCAAGCTGGGAGCAGTACTTC. V usage is TRBV6-5 and J usage is TRBJ2-7; D is unresolved. Between the trimmed V and J ends, which lost 8 bases and 7 bases, there was a span of 12 bases. There are 11 residues in the CDR3. Germline lookup yields CDR1 MNHEY and CDR2 SVGAGI.